Presented here are 15 T cell receptor beta chains from one specimen sequenced in a study of T-cell reconstitution after alpha-beta-depleted transplantation in children. Unique molecular identifiers featured in how the TCRbeta library was prepared. MiXCR was run by TCRdb on the PCR reads, yielding one entry per CDR3 protein. Of hundreds of thousands of distinct CDR3 sequences listed, 15% to 20% are singletons. Material: PBMCs from the stem cell graft donor, obtained from the stem cell graft. These receptor sequences come from a human donor who donated a stem cell graft to a child with acute lymphoblastic leukemia.

The rearrangement links TRBV29-1 to TRBJ1-2; 8 nucleotides line up with TRBD1. The CDR3 totals 12 residues. V lost 4 bases and J lost 8; bases outside the gene matches: 6. Germline values: CDR1 SQVTM, CDR2 ANQGSEA. CDR3 in amino acids: CSVAQGAGGYTF. The CDR3 nucleotides read TGCAGCGTTGCCCAGGGGGCTGGGGGCTACACCTTC.

This clonotype was seen a handful of times. The chain uses TRBV27 and TRBJ2-7, with D unresolved. The length of the CDR3 is 14 residues. V dropped 5 bases and J dropped 7 bases, with 18 bases sitting between them. Germline V gene data show CDR1 as MNHEY and CDR2 as SMNVEV (reference sequence). Here the CDR3 reads CASSPGLGLVEQYF. CDR3 DNA sequence: TGTGCCAGCAGTCCGGGCCTAGGTTTGGTGGAGCAGTACTTC.

This clonotype appeared a few times. The chain couples TRBV12-3 or TRBV12-4 to TRBJ2-3, with TRBD2 identical over 9 bases. The CDR3 consists of 16 residues. With 6 bases clipped from V and 0 bases from J, the junction kept 7 bases outside the gene matches. The CDR3 sequence: CASSRSSGVSTDTQYF. The CDR3 DNA reads TGTGCCAGCAGCCGATCTAGCGGGGTCAGCACAGATACGCAGTATTTT.

The sample holds many counts of this clonotype. The chain recombines TRBV5-1 with TRBJ2-1; unclear D gene. The V gene's germline CDR1 is SGHRS and CDR2 YFSETQ. The CDR3 loop spans 13 amino acids. V lost 1 base, J lost 4 bases, and 6 bases lay in between. The CDR3 region is CASSLLNYNEQFF. CDR3 nucleotides: TGCGCCAGCAGCTTGCTGAATTACAATGAGCAGTTCTTC.

The J gene is TRBJ2-1, the V gene TRBV27; 10 nucleotides agree with TRBD2. Looked up from germline, CDR1 is MNHEY and CDR2 is SMNVEV (reference sequence). The CDR3 runs to 15 residues. Germline trimming cut 5 bases from V and 10 bases from J; bases unmatched to any gene: 11. CDR3 nucleotide sequence: TGTGCCAGCAGTCCTTCGTTAGCGGGAGGTTTGGAGCAGTTCTTC. Its protein is CASSPSLAGGLEQFF.

This clonotype turned up a few times. The chain employs TRBV27 and TRBJ2-2, with TRBD1 matching over 9 bases. The germline gives CDR1 MNHEY, CDR2 SMNVEV (reference sequence). V gave up 4 bases and J gave up 5 bases; unmatched junction bases: 5. The CDR3 consists of 15 residues. CDR3 loop: CASSSGTGTTGELFF. The CDR3 bases are TGTGCCAGCAGTTCGGGGACAGGGACTACCGGGGAGCTGTTTTTT.

The gene calls are TRBV9 and TRBJ1-3, with D tentatively TRBD1 (6 bases). Germline values: CDR1 SGDLS, CDR2 YYNGEE. The CDR3 consists of 17 residues. V lost 2 bases to trimming and J lost 0 bases, with 15 bases between them. This chain's CDR3 is CASSVGSGASSGNTIYF. The CDR3 DNA is TGTGCCAGCAGCGTCGGATCGGGGGCGAGCTCTGGAAACACCATATATTTT.

This clonotype occurred a few times. The chain carries TRBV7-9 and TRBJ2-7; D is possibly TRBD2 (5 bases). The V end was cut by 5 bases, the J end by 6 bases, with 17 bases between. Germline CDR1 SEHNR, CDR2 FQNEAQ (reference sequence). CDR3 length: 14 residues. Written as DNA, the CDR3 is TGTGCCAGCAGCGCTTTTTCGGACGGAGGCGAGCAGTACTTC. As protein: CASSAFSDGGEQYF.

This clonotype was observed a few times. This chain uses TRBV20-1 with TRBJ2-1, with a tentative D call TRBD2 (6 bases). In germline, CDR1 is DFQATT, CDR2 SNEGSKA (reference sequence). V lost 3 bases and J lost 6, with 15 bases in between. This CDR3 is built from 14 residues. The CDR3 loop reads CSASPLASPNEQFF. The CDR3 DNA reads as TGCAGTGCTAGTCCCCTAGCGAGCCCCAATGAGCAGTTCTTC.

The rearrangement links TRBV12-3 or TRBV12-4 to TRBJ2-3; D is ambiguous. With 5 bases removed from V and 5 bases from J, the gap between germline ends came to 20 bases. The CDR3 totals 16 residues. For the CDR3, the DNA is TGTGCCAGCAGTCACCTCGGAACGCGTCGGCAAGATACGCAGTATTTT. Its protein is CASSHLGTRRQDTQYF.

The sample holds many counts of this clonotype. The chain links TRBV18 to TRBJ1-1, with D unresolved. V shed 3 bases and J shed 1 base, with 9 bases lying between them. Germline assignment: CDR1 KGHSH and CDR2 LQKENI. The CDR3 spans 14 residues. CDR3 sequence (DNA): TGTGCCAGCTCACCTATCGCGAGGAACACTGAAGCTTTCTTT. Its translation: CASSPIARNTEAFF. The full variable domain, in which reference TRBV18 and TRBJ1-1 provide the parts outside the CDR3, is NAGVMQNPRHLVRRRGQEARLRCSPMKGHSHVYWYRQLPEEGLKFMVYLQKENIIDESGMPKERFSAEFPKEGPSILRIQQVVRGDSAAYFCASSPIARNTEAFFGQGTRLTVV.

Only a few counts were recorded for this clonotype. This rearrangement joins TRBV6-2 or TRBV6-3 to TRBJ2-5, with 7 bases aligning to TRBD2. The germline gives CDR1 MNHEY, CDR2 SVGEGT. The CDR3 extends over 15 amino acids. J was trimmed by 5 bases and V by 0 bases; bases with no gene match: 6. In nucleotides, the CDR3 is TGTGCCAGCAGTTACTCGGCGGGAGCCGTGGAGACCCAGTACTTC. It specifies CASSYSAGAVETQYF.

In its sample, this clonotype was seen a few times. The chain is built from TRBV4-1 and TRBJ2-7; 8 bases match TRBD1. Per germline, CDR1 MGHRA and CDR2 YSYEKL. CDR3 size: 13 residues. With V trimmed by 3 bases and J by 6 bases, 4 bases remained unmatched. CDR3 protein: CASSQTGATEQYF. CDR3 coding DNA: TGCGCCAGCAGCCAGACAGGGGCTACCGAGCAGTACTTC.

The rearrangement joins TRBV27 to TRBJ2-7; 8 bases fit TRBD1. CDR1 is MNHEY, CDR2 SMNVEV, per germline (reference sequence). The CDR3 sequence is 14 residues long. V gave up 4 bases and J gave up 5 bases; unmatched junction bases: 7. CDR3 nucleotide sequence: TGTGCCAGCAGTTCCTGGGACAGGTGGAACGAGCAGTACTTC. Its translation is CASSSWDRWNEQYF.

This clonotype has ten or more counts. This chain joins TRBV5-1 and TRBJ2-1; D gene unclear. The length of the CDR3 is 11 residues. Germline CDR1 SGHRS, CDR2 YFSETQ. V shed 3 bases and J shed 5 bases, with 3 bases lying between them. The CDR3 sequence: CASSWNNEQFF. The CDR3 bases are TGCGCCAGCAGCTGGAACAATGAGCAGTTCTTC.